This T cell receptor (beta chain) was captured by sequencing in a study of CD8+ T cells in alopecia areata (dated by TCRdb to 2016 to 2019). Study-wide context: Treated patients were enrolled in an open-label pilot trial of oral tofacitinib, 5 to 10 mg twice daily, for moderate-to-severe alopecia areata. Patients received tofacitinib for 6 to 18 months and were then followed off drug for 6 months to check for delayed response and recurrence. In treated patients, disease severity was measured using the SALT score, which gives the percentage of scalp surface area affected. High-throughput TCRbeta sequencing was used to examine T cell clonal expansion in alopecia areata in both the C3H/HeJ mouse model and human patients. Human TCRbeta sequencing covered scalp tissue and sorted CD4+ and CD8+ peripheral blood T cells from patchy and totalis/universalis alopecia areata patients and healthy controls. Tofacitinib-treated patients had biopsies at baseline and at 4 and 24 weeks of treatment, with a later scalp biopsy in several patients. Scalp clonality was compared among normal scalp (n=4), patchy alopecia areata scalp (n=8), and alopecia totalis/universalis scalp (n=8). RNA came from the PAXgene miRNA kit for fixed scalp, the miRNeasy kit for PBMCs, and the RNeasy kit for mouse skin. TCRbeta CDR3 regions were amplified by immunoSEQ multiplex PCR using 35 Vbeta forward and 13 Jbeta reverse primers.

Interpreted using the paper, the time point label stands for: less than five weeks on oral tofacitinib. The treatment or condition label corresponds to: oral pan-JAK inhibitor, 5-10 mg twice daily. From alopecia areata patients, peripheral blood was collected along with lesional scalp punch biopsies. PBMCs were separated by density centrifugation and stained for CD3, CD4 and CD8, after which CD4+ and CD8+ T cells were sorted on a FACSAria. Results and caveats for the whole study, not just this receptor: Resident alphabeta T cells in normal human skin are also sequenced, complicating scalp TCR repertoire analysis, unlike mouse skin dominated by gammadelta T cells. Lesional scalp, especially in alopecia totalis/universalis, showed higher clonality and more expanded CD8+ clones than normal scalp, suggesting antigenic drive. Shared TCR sequences between patients were less evident than in mice, which may be partly attributable to HLA diversity in the patient population. Many expanded lesional clones persisted in scalp and blood during tofacitinib treatment, which may partly explain relapse after stopping treatment. Tofacitinib significantly decreased scalp clonality and the number of expanded CD8+ clones among the top 100 scalp clones. Because the treated cohort was small and had just a single nonresponder, larger studies are needed to establish links between baseline CD8+ expansion and response.

As for this clone: Its antigen is not yet known. No per-base quality is available; no much larger clone lies one base away.

Library generation was performed with the immunoSEQ multiplex PCR assay. For TCR sequencing, RNA was extracted from every sample and reverse transcribed into cDNA to serve as template. First-strand cDNA was synthesized with SuperScript III using a 2:1 mix of oligo-dT and random hexamers. A synthetic immune receptor repertoire was used to measure amplification bias, and any remaining bias was corrected computationally. The original pipeline was this. Raw reads were preprocessed to remove errors, and CDR3 was defined by IMGT conventions from the conserved cysteine to phenylalanine. To get clonality, Shannon entropy was normalized by log2 of the number of productive unique TCRs and the result was subtracted from 1. Whether scalp clones were CD4 or CD8 was inferred by matching scalp TCRbeta sequences against CD4 and CD8 repertoires sorted from blood. TCRdb took over this immuneACCESS table, retaining in-frame rearrangements with V and J assigned. Such tables are incomplete; in checked studies, under half of the missing clones stem from an unresolved V gene, and the remainder is unexplained. V and J calls and clone size are as listed in that table; D and trimming were resolved from the DNA. This sample lists over 200,000 clones; around three fifths were detected once. In total, the top ten clones hold around 4.3% of the sample.

The CDR3 starts with the cysteine, ends with the phenylalanine, and has 15 residues. Only the CDR3 DNA stays, 45 bases, in frame from base 1. CDR1 and CDR2 are read off the germline V gene as MNHNS and SASEGT. A distance of 20 bases separates the germline ends of V and J, which lose 8 bases and 6 bases respectively. This sequence was found in a human donor with alopecia areata. The chain uses TRBV6-1 and TRBJ2-1, and possibly TRBD2, on 6 matching bases. The sample was CD4+ T cells sorted from blood, taken at week 4, from a patient treated with tofacitinib. This receptor carries the CDR3 CASGKSGASRNEQFF. Here is the DNA: TGTGCCAGCGGAAAATCGGGAGCTAGTCGCAATGAGCAGTTCTTC.